This T cell receptor (beta chain) originates from a study of blood T cell repertoires in COVID-19. In the study overall: Both acute and convalescent COVID-19 samples were obtained from the United States, Italy and Spain. From T cells, B-cell-depleted T cells, or PBMCs came the material, which was cDNA or gDNA.

As handled by the study authors: Quantification of nucleated cells was approximated via reference gene primer amplification. The method was immunoSEQ multiplex PCR; TCRdb's version includes in-frame clones alone and lacks a portion of them. Clonal size and the V and J genes are those of that table, whereas D and trimming came from the DNA. The table records 200,000 to 250,000 clones, around 86% of them present only once. The Seattle patients, enrolled during active infection, were followed longitudinally. This CDR3 comprises 15 residues. Trimming removed 1 base from V and 6 bases from J; junction bases left unmatched: 7. CDR1 is SGHRS, CDR2 YFSETQ, per germline.

Sequenced sample: peripheral blood. The source of this sequence is a woman older than 75 with COVID-19, enrolled during active disease. This chain links TRBV5-1 with TRBJ2-7, with TRBD2 matching over 10 bases. Here the CDR3 DNA reads TGCGCCAGCAGCTTGCCAACTAGCGGGAAGGGCGAGCAGTACTTC. It specifies CASSLPTSGKGEQYF.